The 4 T cell receptor beta chains below were found in one sample sequenced in a study of T cells in Graves' hyperthyroidism and ophthalmopathy. Using RNA transcripts as the source, TCR beta CDR3 regions were amplified. A set of HTBI primers served as the primers for a first-round RT-PCR of the TCR CDR3. A single record per CDR3 protein comes from TCRdb applying MiXCR to the multiplex PCR reads. This sample has under 300,000 distinct CDR3 sequences, with roughly 14% found just once. Material for sequencing was blood. These receptors originate from a woman between 35 and 50 years old with Graves' hyperthyroidism that later progressed to Graves' ophthalmopathy.

This clonotype was seen many times. The gene calls are TRBV7-9 and TRBJ2-2; 9 bases are shared with TRBD2. Per the germline V gene, CDR1 is SEHNR and CDR2 is FQNEAQ (reference sequence). V trimming: 3 bases; J trimming: 2 bases; junction bases outside the gene matches: 1. The CDR3 consists of 15 residues. The CDR3 bases are TGTGCCAGCAGCTTCCTAGCGGGAAACACCGGGGAGCTGTTTTTT. This translates into CASSFLAGNTGELFF.

This clonotype appeared many times. This chain joins TRBV11-2 and TRBJ2-1; TRBD2 aligns across 11 bases. Looked up from germline, CDR1 is SGHAT and CDR2 is FQNNGV. The CDR3 is 18 amino acids. V shed 5 bases, J shed 8 bases, and the junction held 17 bases outside the gene matches. The CDR3 sequence: CASSRIWATSGRVDEQFF. CDR3 DNA sequence: TGTGCCAGCAGCAGGATTTGGGCAACTAGCGGGAGAGTCGATGAGCAGTTCTTC.

The table lists this clonotype with many counts. The chain links TRBV9 to TRBJ2-7; 14 nucleotides match TRBD2. CDR1 is SGDLS and CDR2 is YYNGEE in the germline V gene. The V and J ends lost 0 bases and 9 bases, in that order; junction bases with no gene match: 5. The CDR3 extends over 15 amino acids. CDR3 region: CASSVVGTSGSRQYF. In DNA, the CDR3 is TGTGCCAGCAGCGTAGTCGGGACTAGCGGGAGTAGGCAGTACTTC.

The table lists this clonotype with many counts. V gene TRBV30 combines with J gene TRBJ2-7; no reliable D call. CDR1 and CDR2 from the germline V gene are GTSNPN and SVGIG (reference sequence). The CDR3 covers 11 residues. Trimming shortened V by 0 bases and J by 7 bases, and 7 bases separated the two germline ends. In nucleotides, the CDR3 is TGTGCCTGGAGTGTACAAGTTGAGCAGTACTTC. Amino acids: CAWSVQVEQYF.